The rows below give T cell receptor beta chains drawn from one sample of a study of Graves' ophthalmopathy and Graves' hyperthyroidism. Each CDR3 protein gets one entry after TCRdb re-called the multiplex PCR reads with MiXCR. The data hold hundreds of thousands of distinct CDR3 sequences, with 15% observed a single time. The sample consisted of peripheral blood. The receptors derive from a woman between 18 and 30 years old with stable Graves' hyperthyroidism. The CDR3 runs from the conserved cysteine through the conserved F or W. D genes are given only for firm matches. Rows may omit the clone size; those that give it use once, few, many or a size class.

v_call: TRBV7-3; clone_size: many; j_call: TRBJ2-7; d_call: TRBD2; cdr3_aa: CASSFGGGYEQYF; cdr3_nt: TGTGCCAGCAGCTTCGGGGGGGGCTACGAGCAGTACTTC
v_call: TRBV7-3; clone_size: many; j_call: TRBJ2-7; d_call: TRBD2; cdr3_aa: CASSPTSGGYEQYF; cdr3_nt: TGTGCCAGCAGCCCCACTAGCGGGGGCTACGAGCAGTACTTC
v_call: TRBV4-1; clone_size: many; j_call: TRBJ2-5; d_call: -; cdr3_aa: CASSQWRQETQYF; cdr3_nt: TGCGCCAGCAGCCAGTGGAGACAAGAGACCCAGTACTTC
v_call: TRBV5-1; clone_size: -; j_call: TRBJ1-1; d_call: TRBD1; cdr3_aa: CTSSLVDTGQGVTEAFF; cdr3_nt: TGCACCAGCAGCTTGGTGGACACGGGACAGGGGGTTACTGAAGCTTTCTTT
v_call: TRBV5-1; clone_size: many; j_call: TRBJ1-2; d_call: -; cdr3_aa: CASSPEEGWDGYTF; cdr3_nt: TGCGCCAGCAGCCCCGAAGAGGGTTGGGATGGCTACACCTTC
v_call: TRBV5-1; clone_size: many; j_call: TRBJ1-1; d_call: -; cdr3_aa: CASSLGGAGTEAFF; cdr3_nt: TGCGCCAGCAGTCTTGGGGGCGCGGGCACTGAAGCTTTCTTT
v_call: TRBV20-1; clone_size: many; j_call: TRBJ2-5; d_call: -; cdr3_aa: CSAIPKWGKTGDQETQYF; cdr3_nt: TGCAGTGCTATCCCAAAGTGGGGCAAGACGGGGGATCAAGAGACCCAGTACTTC
v_call: TRBV6-5; clone_size: many; j_call: TRBJ1-2; d_call: TRBD1; cdr3_aa: CASSYPGGINYGYTF; cdr3_nt: TGTGCCAGCAGTTACCCAGGGGGCATTAACTATGGCTACACCTTC
v_call: TRBV7-6; clone_size: many; j_call: TRBJ2-7; d_call: -; cdr3_aa: CASSLGALSAISEQYF; cdr3_nt: TGTGCCAGCAGCTTAGGAGCTCTTTCGGCCATAAGCGAGCAGTACTTC
v_call: TRBV6-1; clone_size: many; j_call: TRBJ2-7; d_call: -; cdr3_aa: CASVSGRGVLSWQYF; cdr3_nt: TGTGCCAGCGTATCAGGAAGGGGGGTTCTTAGTTGGCAGTACTTC
v_call: TRBV27; clone_size: few; j_call: TRBJ1-1; d_call: TRBD1; cdr3_aa: CASSRPGTGKGAEAFF; cdr3_nt: TGTGCCAGCAGTCGTCCCGGGACAGGGAAAGGGGCTGAAGCTTTCTTT
v_call: TRBV4-2; clone_size: many; j_call: TRBJ1-1; d_call: TRBD1; cdr3_aa: CASTSYRGAEAFF; cdr3_nt: TGTGCCAGCACCTCTTACAGGGGTGCTGAAGCTTTCTTT
v_call: TRBV7-2; clone_size: -; j_call: TRBJ2-5; d_call: -; cdr3_aa: CASSLLGQDQETQYF; cdr3_nt: TGTGCCAGCAGCTTACTGGGACAAGACCAAGAGACCCAGTACTTC
v_call: TRBV7-7; clone_size: -; j_call: TRBJ2-5; d_call: -; cdr3_aa: CVKSQYQETQYF; cdr3_nt: TGTGTCAAGTCCCAGTACCAAGAGACCCAGTACTTC
v_call: TRBV6-1; clone_size: many; j_call: TRBJ1-2; d_call: TRBD1; cdr3_aa: CASSPQGGSNYGYTF; cdr3_nt: TGTGCCAGCAGTCCGCAGGGGGGTTCTAACTATGGCTACACCTTC
v_call: TRBV24-1; clone_size: -; j_call: TRBJ2-5; d_call: TRBD2; cdr3_aa: CATSDLPGEGRETQYF; cdr3_nt: TGTGCCACCAGTGACCTCCCTGGGGAGGGGCGAGAGACCCAGTACTTC
v_call: TRBV3-1; clone_size: few; j_call: TRBJ1-1; d_call: -; cdr3_aa: CASSLLSGASEAFF; cdr3_nt: TGTGCCAGCAGCCTCCTCTCAGGGGCGAGTGAAGCTTTCTTT
v_call: TRBV11-2; clone_size: many; j_call: TRBJ1-2; d_call: TRBD1; cdr3_aa: CASSFVRGVYLYGYTF; cdr3_nt: TGTGCCAGCAGCTTTGTCAGGGGGGTTTACCTCTATGGCTACACCTTC
v_call: TRBV6-1; clone_size: many; j_call: TRBJ2-5; d_call: TRBD2; cdr3_aa: CASSELAGGLEETQYF; cdr3_nt: TGTGCCAGCAGTGAACTAGCGGGGGGGCTCGAAGAGACCCAGTACTTC
v_call: TRBV14; clone_size: -; j_call: TRBJ1-1; d_call: -; cdr3_aa: CASSHRQGPMNTEAFF; cdr3_nt: TGTGCCAGCAGCCATAGGCAGGGCCCTATGAACACTGAAGCTTTCTTT
v_call: TRBV7-2; clone_size: many; j_call: TRBJ1-2; d_call: -; cdr3_aa: CASSELQVNYGYTF; cdr3_nt: TGTGCCAGCAGTGAATTACAGGTTAACTATGGCTACACCTTC
v_call: TRBV4-3; clone_size: many; j_call: TRBJ1-1; d_call: -; cdr3_aa: CASSQDPYTEAFF; cdr3_nt: TGCGCCAGCAGCCAAGATCCCTACACTGAAGCTTTCTTT
v_call: TRBV7-8; clone_size: many; j_call: TRBJ1-2; d_call: -; cdr3_aa: CASSPRRDVYGYTF; cdr3_nt: TGTGCCAGCAGCCCCCGACGGGACGTCTATGGCTACACCTTC
v_call: TRBV6-5; clone_size: many; j_call: TRBJ2-2; d_call: -; cdr3_aa: CASSFLPGTPNTGELFF; cdr3_nt: TGTGCCAGCAGTTTCCTCCCCGGGACACCGAACACCGGGGAGCTGTTTTTT
v_call: TRBV18; clone_size: many; j_call: TRBJ1-1; d_call: -; cdr3_aa: CASSPKQLNTEAFF; cdr3_nt: TGTGCCAGCTCACCGAAACAACTGAACACTGAAGCTTTCTTT
v_call: TRBV24-1; clone_size: many; j_call: TRBJ2-7; d_call: -; cdr3_aa: CATSDAGTRYEQYF; cdr3_nt: TGTGCCACCAGTGATGCCGGGACCCGCTACGAGCAGTACTTC
v_call: TRBV12-3/TRBV12-4; clone_size: many; j_call: TRBJ1-1; d_call: -; cdr3_aa: CASSPRGRHRGMSTEAFF; cdr3_nt: TGTGCCAGCAGTCCCCGAGGGCGGCATAGGGGCATGAGCACTGAAGCTTTCTTT
v_call: TRBV5-1; clone_size: few; j_call: TRBJ1-3; d_call: -; cdr3_aa: CASSGTGNSGNTIYF; cdr3_nt: TGCGCCAGCAGCGGGACGGGAAACTCTGGAAACACCATATATTTT
v_call: TRBV4-1; clone_size: few; j_call: TRBJ2-7; d_call: -; cdr3_aa: CASSQYPGDGNEQYF; cdr3_nt: TGCGCCAGCAGCCAGTACCCGGGGGACGGCAACGAGCAGTACTTC
v_call: TRBV19; clone_size: many; j_call: TRBJ1-3; d_call: -; cdr3_aa: CASRPIRDTFSGNTIYF; cdr3_nt: TGTGCCAGTAGGCCAATCCGGGACACCTTCTCTGGAAACACCATATATTTT
v_call: TRBV30; clone_size: -; j_call: TRBJ2-2; d_call: TRBD2; cdr3_aa: CAWRGLADHTGELFF; cdr3_nt: TGTGCCTGGAGGGGACTAGCGGATCACACCGGGGAGCTGTTTTTT